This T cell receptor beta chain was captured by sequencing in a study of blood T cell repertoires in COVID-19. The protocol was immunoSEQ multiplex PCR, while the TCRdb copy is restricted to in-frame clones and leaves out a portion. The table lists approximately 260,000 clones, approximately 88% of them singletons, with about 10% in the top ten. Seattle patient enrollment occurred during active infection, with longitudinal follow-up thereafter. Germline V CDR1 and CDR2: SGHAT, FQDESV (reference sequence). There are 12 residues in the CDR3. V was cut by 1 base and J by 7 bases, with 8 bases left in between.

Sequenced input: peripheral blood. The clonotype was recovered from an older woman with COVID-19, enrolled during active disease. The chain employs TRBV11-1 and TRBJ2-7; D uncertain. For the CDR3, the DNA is TGTGCCAGCAGCTTAGTAGGCGGAGAGCAGTACTTC. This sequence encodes CASSLVGGEQYF. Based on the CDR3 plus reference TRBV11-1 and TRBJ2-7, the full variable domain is EAEVAQSPRYKITEKSQAVAFWCDPISGHATLYWYRQILGQGPELLVQFQDESVVDDSQLPKDRFSAERLKGVDSTLKIQPAELGDSAMYLCASSLVGGEQYFGPGTRLTVT.